This TCR beta chain was documented in a study of cytomegalovirus exposure and HLA in healthy donors. Overall study results and limits: In a later analysis, at a false discovery rate of 0.05, approximately 16,000 TCR beta sequences were associated with HLA alleles.

The PCR ran on 60 Vbeta and 13 Jbeta primers. Profiling relied on immunoSEQ multiplex PCR, and the TCRdb table lists in-frame clones only, not all of them. Among about 140,000 clones, roughly 80% were seen once, and the ten largest hold 1.2%. Note on this clone: What it binds is not known.

CDR3 size: 15 residues. With 5 bases clipped from V and 3 bases from J, the junction kept 7 bases outside the gene matches. Looked up from germline, CDR1 is SGHAT and CDR2 is FQNNGV. Source material: PBMCs. The chain joins TRBV11-2 to TRBJ1-2; 9 positions match TRBD1. The source of this sequence is a female donor in good health and CMV-seronegative. CDR3 protein: CASSPPGQGYYGYTF. In DNA form, the CDR3 reads TGTGCCAGCAGCCCGCCCGGACAGGGGTACTATGGCTACACCTTC.